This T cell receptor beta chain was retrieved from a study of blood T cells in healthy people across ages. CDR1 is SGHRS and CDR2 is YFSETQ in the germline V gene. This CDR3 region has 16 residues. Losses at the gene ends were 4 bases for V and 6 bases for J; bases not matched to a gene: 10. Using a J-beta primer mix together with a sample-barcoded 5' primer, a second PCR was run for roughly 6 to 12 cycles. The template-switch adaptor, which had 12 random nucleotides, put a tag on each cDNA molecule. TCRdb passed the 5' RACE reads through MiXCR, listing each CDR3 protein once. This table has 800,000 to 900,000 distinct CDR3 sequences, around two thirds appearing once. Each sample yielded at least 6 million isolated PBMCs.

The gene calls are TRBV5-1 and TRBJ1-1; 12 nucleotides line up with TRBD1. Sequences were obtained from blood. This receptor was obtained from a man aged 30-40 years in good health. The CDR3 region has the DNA TGCGCCAGCAGCGTGGGACAGGGGGCGGCCGAGGCTGAAGCTTTCTTT. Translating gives CASSVGQGAAEAEAFF.